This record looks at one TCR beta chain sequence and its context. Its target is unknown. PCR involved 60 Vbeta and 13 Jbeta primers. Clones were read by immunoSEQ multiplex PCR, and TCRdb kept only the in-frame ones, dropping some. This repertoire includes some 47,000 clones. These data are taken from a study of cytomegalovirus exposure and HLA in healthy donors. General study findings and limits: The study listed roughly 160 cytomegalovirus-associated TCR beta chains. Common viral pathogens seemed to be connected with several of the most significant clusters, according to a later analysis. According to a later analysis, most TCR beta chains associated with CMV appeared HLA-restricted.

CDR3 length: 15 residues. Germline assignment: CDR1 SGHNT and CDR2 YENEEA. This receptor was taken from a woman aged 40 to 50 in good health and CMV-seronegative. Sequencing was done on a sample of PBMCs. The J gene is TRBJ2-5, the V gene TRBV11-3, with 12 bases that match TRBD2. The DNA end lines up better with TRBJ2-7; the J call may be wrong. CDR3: CASSLGTSGDDEQYF. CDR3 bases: TGTGCCAGCAGCTTAGGGACTAGCGGGGATGACGAGCAGTACTTC.